The present entry profiles one TCR beta chain with its context. This entry is derived from a study of shared clonotypes between healthy human individuals. Across the study: A donor's plate count was three for CD4 naive and three for CD4 memory; CD8 naive had two and CD8 memory one.

This CDR3 is built from 16 residues. The ends were cut back, 3 bases at V and 4 bases at J, with 16 bases in the middle. Germline CDR1 is MNHEY and CDR2 is SMNVEV (reference sequence). It was across several immunoSEQ plates that each subset's genomic DNA was evenly split. The data were produced by immunoSEQ multiplex PCR, yet TCRdb's version contains in-frame clones alone and is incomplete. The sample includes around 330,000 clones, over 65% of them seen just once. The receptor's source is a man between 25 and 39 years old in good health. The sample comprised memory CD4+ T cells sorted from blood. The subset denotes: CD45RA-negative fraction. J is TRBJ1-3 and V is TRBV27; the D gene is possibly TRBD1 (5 bases). CDR3 DNA sequence: TGTGCCAGCAGTTTCCCGACACCGGGGGAGGGAAACACCATATATTTT. It yields the protein CASSFPTPGEGNTIYF.